Listed below are T cell receptor beta chains from one sample, sequenced in a study of response to subunit inactivated influenza vaccine. In TCRdb, the RT-PCR reads were re-called with MiXCR into one record per CDR3 protein. The table lists about 480,000 distinct CDR3 sequences, approximately 11% of them singletons, with less than 15% in the top ten. This specimen was PBMCs from blood, taken more than 35 days after vaccination. The origin of the receptors is a man aged 45-65 years who received an inactivated influenza vaccine. The CDR3 runs from the conserved cysteine through the conserved F or W. Fields, in order: clone size, V gene, D gene, J gene, CDR3 protein, CDR3 DNA. A D gene is named only where the DNA matches it firmly. Where a row states a size, it is once, few, many or the class of an expanded clone; other rows omit it.

clone size: .
V gene: TRBV6-4
D gene: .
J gene: TRBJ2-2
CDR3 protein: CASSGEALTGELFF
CDR3 DNA: TGTGCCAGCAGTGGTGAAGCGTTGACCGGGGAGCTGTTTTTT

clone size: many
V gene: TRBV12-3/TRBV12-4
D gene: TRBD1
J gene: TRBJ2-1
CDR3 protein: CASSLAKIWDRELNEQFF
CDR3 DNA: TGTGCCAGCAGTTTAGCGAAAATCTGGGACAGGGAATTGAATGAGCAGTTCTTC

clone size: many
V gene: TRBV7-9
D gene: .
J gene: TRBJ2-1
CDR3 protein: CASSFIPYNEQFF
CDR3 DNA: TGTGCCAGCAGCTTCATACCCTACAATGAGCAGTTCTTC

clone size: .
V gene: TRBV12-2
D gene: .
J gene: TRBJ1-1
CDR3 protein: CASRLFPPARDNTEAFF
CDR3 DNA: TGTGCAAGTCGCTTATTTCCACCGGCGAGGGATAACACTGAAGCTTTCTTT

clone size: .
V gene: TRBV7-9
D gene: TRBD2
J gene: TRBJ2-1
CDR3 protein: CASSLAQLAVKAYEQFF
CDR3 DNA: TGTGCCAGCAGCTTAGCGCAACTAGCGGTTAAGGCCTATGAGCAGTTCTTC

clone size: many
V gene: TRBV7-2
D gene: .
J gene: TRBJ2-7
CDR3 protein: CASSLTPGYYEQYF
CDR3 DNA: TGTGCCAGCAGCTTAACGCCAGGTTACTACGAGCAGTACTTC

clone size: .
V gene: TRBV5-1
D gene: .
J gene: TRBJ2-7
CDR3 protein: CASSLVPEQPYEQYF
CDR3 DNA: TGCGCCAGCAGCTTGGTGCCGGAACAACCGTACGAGCAGTACTTC

clone size: .
V gene: TRBV20-1
D gene: TRBD2
J gene: TRBJ2-1
CDR3 protein: CSAHPGLAGGHTYNEQFF
CDR3 DNA: TGCAGTGCTCACCCAGGACTAGCGGGGGGCCATACCTACAATGAGCAGTTCTTC

clone size: few
V gene: TRBV6-2/TRBV6-3
D gene: TRBD2
J gene: TRBJ2-1
CDR3 protein: CASRPTSGRSSYNEQFF
CDR3 DNA: TGTGCCAGCAGACCGACTAGCGGGAGGAGTTCCTACAATGAGCAGTTCTTC

clone size: .
V gene: TRBV11-2
D gene: .
J gene: TRBJ2-7
CDR3 protein: CASSLGPEYSYEQYF
CDR3 DNA: TGTGCCAGCAGCTTAGGTCCGGAGTACTCCTACGAGCAGTACTTC

clone size: many
V gene: TRBV12-3/TRBV12-4
D gene: .
J gene: TRBJ2-1
CDR3 protein: CASSLRTAPYNEQFF
CDR3 DNA: TGTGCCAGCAGTTTACGGACAGCCCCATACAATGAGCAGTTCTTC

clone size: .
V gene: TRBV3-1
D gene: .
J gene: TRBJ2-4
CDR3 protein: CASSPRDRPNIQYF
CDR3 DNA: TGTGCCAGCAGCCCACGCGACAGGCCAAACATTCAGTACTTC

clone size: few
V gene: TRBV12-3/TRBV12-4
D gene: .
J gene: TRBJ1-2
CDR3 protein: CASSLADRRYGYTF
CDR3 DNA: TGTGCCAGCAGTTTAGCGGACAGACGCTATGGCTACACCTTC